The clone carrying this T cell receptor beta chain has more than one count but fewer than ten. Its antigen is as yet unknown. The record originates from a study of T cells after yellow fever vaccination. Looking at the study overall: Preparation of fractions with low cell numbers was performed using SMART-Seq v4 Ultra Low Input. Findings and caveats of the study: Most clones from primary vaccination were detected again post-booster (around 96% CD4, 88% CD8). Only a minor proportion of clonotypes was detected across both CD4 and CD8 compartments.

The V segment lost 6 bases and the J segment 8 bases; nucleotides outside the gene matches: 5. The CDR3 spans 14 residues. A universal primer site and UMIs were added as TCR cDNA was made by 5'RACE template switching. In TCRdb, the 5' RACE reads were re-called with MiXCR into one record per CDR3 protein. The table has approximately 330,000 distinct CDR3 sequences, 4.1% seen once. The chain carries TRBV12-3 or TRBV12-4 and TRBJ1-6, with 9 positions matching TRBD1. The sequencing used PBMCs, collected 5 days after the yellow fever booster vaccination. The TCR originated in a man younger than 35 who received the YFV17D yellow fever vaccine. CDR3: CASSRTGVHSPLHF. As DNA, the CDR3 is TGTGCCAGCAGCCGGACAGGGGTGCATTCACCCCTCCACTTT.